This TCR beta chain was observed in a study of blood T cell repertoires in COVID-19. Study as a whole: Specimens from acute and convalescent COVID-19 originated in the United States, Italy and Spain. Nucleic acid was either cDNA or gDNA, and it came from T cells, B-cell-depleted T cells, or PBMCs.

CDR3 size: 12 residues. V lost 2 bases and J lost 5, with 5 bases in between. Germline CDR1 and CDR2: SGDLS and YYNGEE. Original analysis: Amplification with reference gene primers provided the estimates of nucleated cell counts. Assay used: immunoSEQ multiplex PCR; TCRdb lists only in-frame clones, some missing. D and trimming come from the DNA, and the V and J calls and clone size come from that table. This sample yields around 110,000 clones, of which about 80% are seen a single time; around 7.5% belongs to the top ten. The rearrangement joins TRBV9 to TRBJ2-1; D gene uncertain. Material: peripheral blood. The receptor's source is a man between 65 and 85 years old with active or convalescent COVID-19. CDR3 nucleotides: TGTGCCAGCAGCGTGAGAAACAATGAGCAGTTCTTC. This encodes CASSVRNNEQFF.